This TCR beta chain was recovered during a study of OX40 agonist ivuxolimab in advanced cancers. At the level of the study: Three patients responded partially, comprising one with hepatocellular carcinoma and two with cutaneous melanoma. Whole-study results and caveats: Mean expanded clone counts were higher in CD8+ than CD4+ T cells. Expansion of clones was among the lowest in partial responders at 0.1-3.0 mg/kg. Clonal expansion by week 6 occurred in CD4+ and CD8+ blood T cells (at 0.1 to 3.0 mg/kg).

As concerns this clone: Its antigen is not identified.

There are 15 residues in the CDR3. V lost 0 bases to trimming and J lost 6 bases, with 14 bases between them. Per germline, CDR1 SGDLS and CDR2 YYNGEE. Generated by immunoSEQ multiplex PCR, the TCRdb table keeps only in-frame clones and is missing some. Found here are tens of thousands of clones, roughly 80% of them singletons; the top ten hold 6.6%. This TCR was sampled from an adult with an advanced solid tumor such as melanoma, head and neck, liver or kidney cancer. The gene calls are TRBV9 and TRBJ2-3; perhaps TRBD1 as D (6 bases). The source material was CD4+ or CD8+ T cells sorted from blood, sampled in a trial of the OX40 agonist ivuxolimab. The CDR3 spells CASSVVQGPRDTQYF. In DNA form, the CDR3 reads TGTGCCAGCAGCGTAGTGCAGGGGCCCCGGGATACGCAGTATTTT.